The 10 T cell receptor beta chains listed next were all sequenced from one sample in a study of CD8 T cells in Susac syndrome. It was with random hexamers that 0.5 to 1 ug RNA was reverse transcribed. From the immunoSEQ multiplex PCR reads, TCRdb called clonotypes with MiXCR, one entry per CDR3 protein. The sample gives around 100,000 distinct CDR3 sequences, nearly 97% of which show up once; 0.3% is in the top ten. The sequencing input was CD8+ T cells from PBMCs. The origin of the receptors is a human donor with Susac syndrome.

The DNA of the CDR3 is TGCGCCAGCAGCTTCGGGGCCCCCAGGGGGCGAGTCACTGAAGCTTTCTTT. Amino acids: CASSFGAPRGRVTEAFF. This chain links TRBV5-1 with TRBJ1-1; the match to TRBD1 covers 8 bases. The V and J ends lost 2 bases and 4 bases, in that order; junction bases with no gene match: 13. This CDR3 region has 17 residues. CDR1 is SGHRS and CDR2 is YFSETQ in the germline V gene. Full variable domain (remainder filled in from reference TRBV5-1 and TRBJ1-1): KAGVTQTPRYLIKTRGQQVTLSCSPISGHRSVSWYQQTPGQGLQFLFEYFSETQRNKGNFPGRFSGRQFSNSRSEMNVSTLELGDSALYLCASSFGAPRGRVTEAFFGQGTRLTVV.

CDR3 sequence: CSGGGGLGTEAFF. The CDR3 DNA reads as TGCAGCGGGGGAGGGGGGCTCGGGACTGAAGCTTTCTTT. The chain has TRBV29-1 and TRBJ1-1; D is perhaps TRBD1 (6 bases). This CDR3 is built from 13 residues. The V gene's germline CDR1 is SQVTM and CDR2 ANQGSEA. Trimming shortened V by 7 bases and J by 5 bases, and 17 bases separated the two germline ends. The full variable domain, in which reference TRBV29-1 and TRBJ1-1 provide the parts outside the CDR3, is SAVISQKPSRDICQRGTSLTIQCQVDSQVTMMFWYRQQPGQSLTLIATANQGSEATYESGFVIDKFPISRPNLTFSTLTVSNMSPEDSSIYLCSGGGGLGTEAFFGQGTRLTVV.

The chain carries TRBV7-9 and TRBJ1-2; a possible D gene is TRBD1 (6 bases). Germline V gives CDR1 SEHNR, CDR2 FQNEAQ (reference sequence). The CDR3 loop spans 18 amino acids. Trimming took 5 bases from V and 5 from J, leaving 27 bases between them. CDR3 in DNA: TGTGCCAGCAGCCTATCCCATCCTTGGCAGGGGCTTAGGTATGGCTACACCTTC. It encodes CASSLSHPWQGLRYGYTF.

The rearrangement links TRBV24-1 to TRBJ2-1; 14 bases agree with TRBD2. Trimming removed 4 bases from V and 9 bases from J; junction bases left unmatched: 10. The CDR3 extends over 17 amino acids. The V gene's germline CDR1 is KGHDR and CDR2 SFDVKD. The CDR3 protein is CATSDPSGGLAGAEQFF. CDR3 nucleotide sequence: TGTGCCACCAGTGACCCGTCCGGGGGACTAGCGGGAGCTGAGCAGTTCTTC.

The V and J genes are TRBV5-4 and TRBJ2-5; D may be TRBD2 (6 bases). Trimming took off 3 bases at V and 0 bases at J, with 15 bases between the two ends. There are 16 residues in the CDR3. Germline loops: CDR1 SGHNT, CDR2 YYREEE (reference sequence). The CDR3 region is CASSSSNAGNQETQYF. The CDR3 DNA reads TGTGCCAGCAGCTCATCCAACGCGGGGAACCAAGAGACCCAGTACTTC.

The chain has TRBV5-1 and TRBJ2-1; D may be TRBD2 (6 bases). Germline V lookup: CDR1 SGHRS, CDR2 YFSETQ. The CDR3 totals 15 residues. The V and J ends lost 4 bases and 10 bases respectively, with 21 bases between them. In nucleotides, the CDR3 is TGCGCCAGCAGCATACGGGACTCCTCCCGAGACGAGCAGTTCTTC. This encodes CASSIRDSSRDEQFF.

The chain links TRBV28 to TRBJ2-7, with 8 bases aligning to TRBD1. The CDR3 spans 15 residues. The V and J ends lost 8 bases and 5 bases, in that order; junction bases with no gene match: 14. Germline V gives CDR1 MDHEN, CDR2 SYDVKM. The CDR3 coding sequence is TGTGCCAGCGTACCCCTTCGACAGGGGATCCACGAGCAGTACTTC. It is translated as CASVPLRQGIHEQYF.

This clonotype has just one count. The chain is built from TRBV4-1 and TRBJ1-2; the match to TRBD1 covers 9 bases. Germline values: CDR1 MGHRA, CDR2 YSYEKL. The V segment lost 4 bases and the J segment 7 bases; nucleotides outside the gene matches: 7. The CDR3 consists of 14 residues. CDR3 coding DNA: TGCGCCAGCAGCCGCACAGGGGGCTCCGCTGGCTACACCTTC. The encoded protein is CASSRTGGSAGYTF.

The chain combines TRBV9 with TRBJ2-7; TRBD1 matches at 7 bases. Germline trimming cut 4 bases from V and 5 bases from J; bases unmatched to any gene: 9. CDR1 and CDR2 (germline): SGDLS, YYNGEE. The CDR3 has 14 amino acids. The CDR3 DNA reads TGTGCCAGCAGCCCCAGACAGGGATGGCACGAGCAGTACTTC. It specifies CASSPRQGWHEQYF.

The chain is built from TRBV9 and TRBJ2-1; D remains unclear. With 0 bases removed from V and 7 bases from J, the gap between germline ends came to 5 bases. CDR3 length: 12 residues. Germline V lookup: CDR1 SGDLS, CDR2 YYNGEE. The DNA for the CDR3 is TGTGCCAGCAGCGTAGGGTGGAATGAGCAGTTCTTC. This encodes CASSVGWNEQFF.